One sample yielded the 19 T cell receptor beta chains listed below, sequenced in a study of long-term antiretroviral therapy in people with HIV. A v3.0 immunoSEQ assay was performed at survey level. Sequencing was performed with immunoSEQ multiplex PCR; in TCRdb, only in-frame clones are kept and a portion is missing. The repertoire holds 30,000 to 50,000 clones, with approximately 85% as singletons. The material sequenced was unsorted PBMCs, taken 3.1 years after starting antiretroviral therapy. The receptors stem from a woman aged 45-60 years with HIV.

The CDR3 nucleotides read TGTGCCAGTAGTATCGTGGCCCTGGGGAACTATGGCTACACCTTC. It codes for CASSIVALGNYGYTF. The J gene is TRBJ1-2, the V gene TRBV19; D gene uncertain. The germline V gene encodes CDR1 LNHDA and CDR2 SQIVND (reference sequence). V was clipped by 3 bases and J by 2 bases, with 13 bases between them. This CDR3 comprises 15 residues.

The chain has TRBV29-1 and TRBJ1-2, with TRBD1 identical over 8 bases. V was pared by 1 base and J by 4 bases, with 5 bases of the junction left unmatched. Germline CDR1 SQVTM, CDR2 ANQGSEA. The CDR3 has 14 residues. CDR3 amino acids: CSVEGGQGGYGYTF. In DNA form, the CDR3 reads TGCAGCGTTGAAGGAGGACAGGGTGGCTATGGCTACACCTTC.

The CDR3 region has the DNA TGTGCCAGCAGCACCAGTCTAGCGGGGGGCCTCATGTATGAGCAGTTCTTC. It is translated as CASSTSLAGGLMYEQFF. The genes are TRBV21-1 and TRBJ2-1; the listed D gene, TRBD2, was not tested against the DNA. TRBV21-1 is a listed pseudogene. There are 17 residues in the CDR3.

This chain links TRBV30 with TRBJ1-6; D gene ambiguous. From germline, CDR1 is GTSNPN and CDR2 SVGIG (reference sequence). This CDR3 is built from 14 residues. The ends were cut back, 5 bases at V and 1 base at J, with 9 bases in the middle. CDR3 sequence (DNA): TGTGCCTGGGCCGATAAATCCTATAATTCACCCCTCCACTTT. It translates to CAWADKSYNSPLHF.

V gene TRBV7-2 combines with J gene TRBJ2-2, with D possibly being TRBD1 (5 bases). The CDR3 spans 16 residues. Germline lookup yields CDR1 SGHTA and CDR2 FQGNSA. V lost 2 bases to trimming and J lost 1 base, with 11 bases between them. CDR3 in amino acids: CASSLTGHMNTGELFF. The CDR3 DNA is TGTGCCAGCAGCTTAACCGGACACATGAACACCGGGGAGCTGTTTTTT.

The chain joins TRBV6-6 to TRBJ2-7; D possibly corresponds to TRBD1 (6 bases). With 5 bases removed from V and 0 bases from J, the gap between germline ends came to 11 bases. Germline V gene sequence: CDR1 MNHNY, CDR2 SVGAGI (reference sequence). The CDR3 totals 14 residues. The CDR3 bases are TGTGCCAGCAGTAACCGGGACACCTCCTACGAGCAGTACTTC. This encodes CASSNRDTSYEQYF.

This chain uses TRBV7-9 with TRBJ2-5; either TRBD1 or TRBD2 may supply D (7 bases each). Germline CDR1 and CDR2: SEHNR and FQNEAQ (reference sequence). The V end lost 0 bases, the J end lost 4 bases, and 12 bases lay between the germline ends. This CDR3 has 15 amino acids. Here the CDR3 reads CASSLAGGGAETQYF. The CDR3 nucleotides are TGTGCCAGCAGCTTAGCGGGAGGGGGCGCAGAGACCCAGTACTTC.

The CDR3 region is CASSYLQGGRETQYF. The CDR3 bases are TGTGCCAGCAGCTACTTGCAGGGAGGGAGAGAGACCCAGTACTTC. The gene calls are TRBV11-2 and TRBJ2-5; 7 bases line up with TRBD2. This CDR3 is built from 15 residues. Germline V gene sequence: CDR1 SGHAT, CDR2 FQNNGV. With 4 bases clipped from V and 4 bases from J, the junction kept 9 bases outside the gene matches.

The rearrangement links TRBV4-2 to TRBJ2-2, with D possibly TRBD1 on 6 matching bases. Germline CDR1 LGHNA, CDR2 YNFKEQ. Trimming shortened V by 0 bases and J by 6 bases, and 17 bases separated the two germline ends. CDR3 length equals 17 residues. CDR3 nucleotide sequence: TGTGCCAGCAGCCAAGATCGTCAGGGGCTCAACCCCGGGGAGCTGTTTTTT. Translating gives CASSQDRQGLNPGELFF.

This sequence joins TRBV10-3 and TRBJ2-1; 9 bases map to TRBD2. Trimming took 4 bases from V and 5 from J; bases not matched to a gene: 9. The germline V gene encodes CDR1 ENHRY and CDR2 SYGVKD. The CDR3 sequence is 16 residues long. CDR3 amino acids: CAISGRGGGADNEQFF. The CDR3 DNA follows: TGTGCCATCAGTGGCCGGGGCGGGGGGGCCGACAATGAGCAGTTCTTC.

The genes are TRBV7-9 and TRBJ2-5, with TRBD1 identical over 8 bases. The CDR3 consists of 14 residues. The junction had 8 bases not matched to a gene; V was cut back by 6 bases and J by 5 bases. Germline V gives CDR1 SEHNR, CDR2 FQNEAQ (reference sequence). CDR3 bases: TGTGCCAGCAGTCAGGGGGCGCATGTGGAGACCCAGTACTTC. This translates into CASSQGAHVETQYF.

The sample holds one count of this clone. Mismatch with germline at one junction end may stem from a read error. This sequence joins TRBV7-7 and TRBJ2-2, with D perhaps TRBD1 or TRBD2 (5 bases each). CDR1 is SSHAT and CDR2 is FNYEAQ in the germline V gene (reference sequence). The CDR3 is 15 amino acids. The chain's CDR3 is CASSHRRGSTGELFF. Written as DNA, the CDR3 is TGTGCTAGCAGCCATCGACGGGGCTCCACCGGGGAGCTGTTTTTT.

The chain links TRBV27 to TRBJ2-7; weak D call: TRBD1 (6 bases). This CDR3 comprises 14 residues. Germline lookup yields CDR1 MNHEY and CDR2 SMNVEV (reference sequence). V lost 10 bases and J lost 3, with 19 bases in between. The CDR3 bases are TGTGCCACCAAGATATCTGGACAGTTCTACGAGCAGTACTTC. Encoded protein: CATKISGQFYEQYF.

The chain recombines TRBV30 with TRBJ1-1; D unresolved. The CDR3 loop spans 13 amino acids. Germline CDR1 reads GTSNPN; CDR2 reads SVGIG (reference sequence). The V end was cut by 8 bases, the J end by 1 base, with 14 bases between. The CDR3 DNA sequence: TGTGCCCTATGCTACAGTGGGAACACTGAAGCTTTCTTT. Residues: CALCYSGNTEAFF. The full variable domain, completed using reference TRBV30 and TRBJ1-1, is SQTIHQWPATLVQPVGSPLSLECTVEGTSNPNLYWYRQAAGRGLQLLFYSVGIGQISSEVPQNLSASRPQDRQFILSSKKLLLSDSGFYLCALCYSGNTEAFFGQGTRLTVV.

The chain has TRBV30 and TRBJ2-3; the match to TRBD2 covers 12 bases. Germline V gene sequence: CDR1 GTSNPN, CDR2 SVGIG (reference sequence). The CDR3 contains 17 residues. Trimming removed 8 bases from V and 0 bases from J; junction bases left unmatched: 12. The CDR3 here is CAHPPGLAGMSTDTQYF. The CDR3 DNA is TGTGCCCACCCCCCGGGACTAGCGGGTATGAGCACAGATACGCAGTATTTT.

This chain connects TRBV9 to TRBJ1-6; possibly TRBD1 for D (6 bases). Trimming removed 2 bases from V and 10 bases from J, with 13 bases in between. The CDR3 totals 14 residues. From germline, CDR1 is SGDLS and CDR2 YYNGEE. CDR3 nucleotides: TGTGCCAGCAGCGTTGACACAGGGTCCTCACCCCTCCACTTT. Translation: CASSVDTGSSPLHF.

J is TRBJ1-1 and V is TRBV5-1; D is undetermined. There are 13 residues in the CDR3. Germline V gene lookup returns CDR1 SGHRS and CDR2 YFSETQ. V was shortened by 4 bases and J by 3 bases, with 10 bases between the two germline ends. The CDR3 DNA reads as TGCGCCAGCAGCCCCTACCCCGACACTGAAGCTTTCTTT. Encoded protein: CASSPYPDTEAFF.

V gene TRBV5-4 combines with J gene TRBJ2-3, with TRBD2 matching over 10 bases. With V trimmed by 2 bases and J by 6 bases, 15 bases remained unmatched. There are 18 residues in the CDR3. The germline V gene encodes CDR1 SGHNT and CDR2 YYREEE (reference sequence). CDR3 in amino acids: CASSFPRPSGGADDTQYF. CDR3 nucleotide sequence: TGTGCCAGCAGCTTCCCAAGACCGAGCGGGGGGGCCGATGATACGCAGTATTTT.

V gene TRBV19 combines with J gene TRBJ1-4, with TRBD1 matching 9 bases. V shed 9 bases and J 7 bases; nucleotides not matched to a gene: 15. There are 16 residues in the CDR3. Germline CDR1 and CDR2: LNHDA and SQIVND (reference sequence). The CDR3 reads CASSPGGQGGSEKLFF. The CDR3, as DNA: TGTGCCAGCTCGCCTGGGGGACAGGGAGGGAGTGAAAAACTGTTTTTT.